What follows are 28 T cell receptor beta chains derived from one specimen sequenced in a study of control samples from healthy donors and cancer patients. The assay was immunoSEQ multiplex PCR, and TCRdb's table has in-frame clones only and misses some. The data contain roughly 100,000 clones, about 88% of them singletons. Sequenced input: blood. The source of these receptors is a woman aged 50 to 60 in good health.

The chain couples TRBV12-3 or TRBV12-4 to TRBJ2-7; possibly TRBD1 for D (5 bases). The CDR3 spans 12 residues. Trimming took off 3 bases at V and 7 bases at J, with 10 bases between the two ends. DNA for the CDR3: TGTGCCAGCAGTTTGATAGGGGTAGAGCAGTACTTC. Encoded protein: CASSLIGVEQYF.

The gene calls are TRBV19 and TRBJ1-5; a possible D gene is TRBD1 (6 bases). Trimming removed 3 bases at V and 1 base at J, with 16 bases between. Germline CDR1 LNHDA, CDR2 SQIVND (reference sequence). This CDR3 spans 17 amino acids. The CDR3 DNA reads TGTGCCAGTAGTATCTCGCCAGGGGTAACGAGCAATCAGCCCCAGCATTTT. Translation gives CASSISPGVTSNQPQHF.

The rearrangement joins TRBV5-4 to TRBJ1-4; the D gene is possibly TRBD1 (5 bases). V was pared by 3 bases and J by 5 bases, with 11 bases between. The CDR3 is 14 amino acids. CDR1 and CDR2 from the germline V gene are SGHNT and YYREEE (reference sequence). CDR3 region: CASSSGTPNEKLFF. The CDR3 DNA follows: TGTGCCAGCAGCTCCGGGACTCCAAATGAAAAACTGTTTTTT.

V gene TRBV19 combines with J gene TRBJ1-6, with TRBD1 matching over 7 bases. The CDR3 loop spans 14 amino acids. With 7 bases clipped from V and 10 bases from J, the junction kept 10 bases outside the gene matches. Germline V gene sequence: CDR1 LNHDA, CDR2 SQIVND (reference sequence). CDR3 in DNA: TGTGCCAGTACTATCGACAGGGTCAGCTCACCCCTCCACTTT. This gives the protein CASTIDRVSSPLHF.

This clone is a singleton in its sample. V is TRBV4-3 and J is TRBJ2-5; a possible D gene is TRBD2 (5 bases). CDR1 LGHNA and CDR2 YSLEER come from the germline V gene. The CDR3 is 15 residues long. Trimming left V 0 bases short and J 5 bases short, with 13 bases between. The CDR3 DNA is TGCGCCAGCAGCCAAGATCACGGGGTTGGGGAGACCCAGTACTTC. Translating gives CASSQDHGVGETQYF.

V and J are TRBV5-1 and TRBJ2-3, with no clear D. V lost 0 bases and J lost 2, with 7 bases in between. CDR1 and CDR2 from the germline V gene are SGHRS and YFSETQ. The CDR3 sequence is 14 residues long. The CDR3 DNA follows: TGCGCCAGCAGCTTGGGGCCCTACACAGATACGCAGTATTTT. It translates to CASSLGPYTDTQYF.

V usage is TRBV5-1 and J usage is TRBJ2-5; D is undetermined. The CDR3 loop spans 14 amino acids. Trimming shortened V by 3 bases and J by 1 base, and 10 bases separated the two germline ends. Germline V gene lookup returns CDR1 SGHRS and CDR2 YFSETQ. CDR3 in amino acids: CASSSLGPQETQYF. In DNA form, the CDR3 reads TGCGCCAGCAGCTCCCTCGGGCCCCAAGAGACCCAGTACTTC.

V gene TRBV6-5 combines with J gene TRBJ1-6, with D perhaps matching TRBD1 (5 bases). Germline CDR1 reads MNHEY; CDR2 reads SVGAGI. V shed 2 bases and J shed 9 bases, with 11 bases lying between them. There are 14 residues in the CDR3. The chain's CDR3 is CASSYGGRGSPLHF. In DNA form, the CDR3 reads TGTGCCAGCAGTTACGGGGGACGGGGTTCACCCCTCCACTTT.

The genes are TRBV19 and TRBJ2-2; 12 bases are a match to TRBD2. Germline V gives CDR1 LNHDA, CDR2 SQIVND (reference sequence). J was trimmed by 9 bases and V by 1 base; bases with no gene match: 3. The CDR3 sequence is 15 residues long. CDR3 in amino acids: CASSIGLAGVRELFF. CDR3 coding DNA: TGTGCCAGTAGTATAGGACTAGCGGGGGTAAGGGAGCTGTTTTTT.

The V and J genes are TRBV6-2 or TRBV6-3 and TRBJ2-3; the D is unclear. V lost 6 bases to trimming and J lost 0 bases, with 16 bases between them. CDR1 and CDR2 (germline): MNHEY, SVGEGT. CDR3 length equals 16 residues. CDR3 loop: CASSLRRISSTDTQYF. DNA of the CDR3: TGTGCCAGCAGCCTCAGACGGATCTCTAGCACAGATACGCAGTATTTT.

The chain links TRBV11-3 to TRBJ1-1, with 8 bases lining up with TRBD1. The CDR3 is made up of 15 amino acids. The germline V gene has CDR1 SGHNT and CDR2 YENEEA. J lost 0 bases, V lost 5 bases, and 5 bases had no gene match. CDR3 DNA: TGTGCCAGCAGCGCAGGACAGGGAGTGAACACTGAAGCTTTCTTT. Amino acid sequence: CASSAGQGVNTEAFF.

This clone appeared a single time. The CDR3 DNA reads TGTGCCAGCAGCCGACTAGCAGATACGCAGTATTTT. This translates into CASSRLADTQYF. The chain is built from TRBV14 and TRBJ2-3; possible D gene TRBD2, 6 bases. The CDR3 spans 12 residues. Trimming took off 4 bases at V and 4 bases at J, with 6 bases between the two ends. Germline V gene sequence: CDR1 SGHDN, CDR2 FVKESK.

The chain uses TRBV19 and TRBJ2-6; D possibly corresponds to TRBD1 (6 bases). Trimming removed 6 bases from V and 0 bases from J, with 15 bases in between. The CDR3 spans 17 residues. CDR1 LNHDA and CDR2 SQIVND come from the germline V gene (reference sequence). The CDR3: CASSRPGDPSGANVLTF. The CDR3 nucleotides are TGTGCCAGTAGCAGGCCAGGGGACCCCTCTGGGGCCAACGTCCTGACTTTC.

The V gene is TRBV5-1, the J gene TRBJ2-1, with TRBD2 matching 8 bases. V was pared by 3 bases and J by 9 bases, with 8 bases of the junction left unmatched. From germline, CDR1 is SGHRS and CDR2 YFSETQ. The CDR3 runs 14 residues. The CDR3 bases are TGCGCCAGCAGCTCCACGGGACTAGTTAGTGAGCAGTTCTTC. Protein: CASSSTGLVSEQFF.

V usage is TRBV29-1 and J usage is TRBJ2-3; 12 bases map to TRBD2. The germline gives CDR1 SQVTM, CDR2 ANQGSEA. The V gene end was trimmed by 5 bases and the J gene end by 3 bases; junction bases not matched to a gene: 15. CDR3 length equals 18 residues. CDR3 in amino acids: CSVPLAGGFRSGTDTQYF. CDR3 coding DNA: TGCAGCGTTCCGCTAGCGGGAGGGTTCCGGTCGGGTACAGATACGCAGTATTTT.

The chain carries TRBV6-5 and TRBJ1-2; tentatively, D is TRBD1 (5 bases). The CDR3 consists of 13 residues. Germline CDR1 MNHEY, CDR2 SVGAGI. The germline V and J ends were trimmed by 4 bases and 3 bases, with 9 bases remaining between them. CDR3: CASSFGDHYGYTF. The CDR3 coding sequence is TGTGCCAGCAGTTTTGGGGACCACTATGGCTACACCTTC.

The J gene is TRBJ1-3, the V gene TRBV7-6, with 7 bases fitting TRBD1. The length of the CDR3 is 17 residues. V shed 4 bases, J shed 0 bases, and the junction held 9 bases outside the gene matches. Germline CDR1 reads SGHVS; CDR2 reads FNYEAQ. Here the CDR3 reads CASSSRGQTSSGNTIYF. The CDR3 DNA follows: TGTGCCAGCAGCTCCAGGGGACAGACCAGCTCTGGAAACACCATATATTTT.

This clone has only one observation. V and J are TRBV11-3 and TRBJ2-1, with TRBD2 matching 10 bases. With V trimmed by 5 bases and J by 6 bases, 4 bases remained unmatched. CDR1 is SGHNT and CDR2 is YENEEA in the germline V gene. The CDR3 consists of 14 residues. The DNA for the CDR3 is TGTGCCAGCAGCACCCCTAGCGGGAGCAATGAGCAGTTCTTC. Residues: CASSTPSGSNEQFF.

This chain uses TRBV23-1 with TRBJ2-7, with D maybe TRBD1 (6 bases). TRBV23-1 is assigned to the ORF class and has an uncertain function. This CDR3 contains 15 residues. Trimming pared 0 bases from V and 3 bases from J, leaving 12 bases between. CDR3 nucleotides: TGCGCCAGCAGTCAATCCGGGCAGGGGATCTACGAGCAGTACTTC. It is translated as CASSQSGQGIYEQYF.

This clone was seen just once. The chain uses TRBV7-8 and TRBJ1-2; D call uncertain. Trimming took off 5 bases at V and 5 bases at J, with 12 bases between the two ends. The CDR3 runs 13 residues. Germline-derived CDR1 and CDR2 are SGHVS and FQNEAQ. CDR3 residues: CASSVSGLYGYTF. The CDR3 bases are TGTGCCAGCAGCGTCAGTGGACTTTATGGCTACACCTTC. The whole variable domain, filled in from reference TRBV7-8 and TRBJ1-2, reads GAGVSQSPRYKVAKRGQDVALRCDPISGHVSLFWYQQALGQGPEFLTYFQNEAQLDKSGLPSDRFFAERPEGSVSTLKIQRTQQEDSAVYLCASSVSGLYGYTFGSGTRLTVV.

The V call is TRBV28, the J call TRBJ2-1; 13 bases match TRBD2. Per the germline V gene, CDR1 is MDHEN and CDR2 is SYDVKM. The ends lost 9 bases at V and 6 bases at J; junction bases unmatched: 5. The CDR3 contains 14 residues. In DNA, the CDR3 is TGTGCCAGTGGACTAGCGGGAGCCCCCAATGAGCAGTTCTTC. Residues: CASGLAGAPNEQFF.

The V call is TRBV4-1, the J call TRBJ2-5, with TRBD1 as a possible D gene (6 bases). In germline, CDR1 is MGHRA, CDR2 YSYEKL. V lost 5 bases to trimming and J lost 5 bases, with 15 bases between them. CDR3 length: 14 amino acids. CDR3 sequence reads: CASSKQGAEETQYF. The CDR3 DNA sequence: TGCGCCAGCAGCAAACAGGGAGCCGAGGAGACCCAGTACTTC.

The rearrangement uses TRBV9 and TRBJ2-5; 10 positions agree with TRBD2. Germline V gene lookup returns CDR1 SGDLS and CDR2 YYNGEE. V shed 0 bases, J shed 2 bases, and the junction held 10 bases outside the gene matches. The length of the CDR3 is 18 residues. This CDR3 reads CASSVERGQRGGQETQYF. The CDR3 DNA reads TGTGCCAGCAGCGTAGAGAGGGGCCAGCGGGGGGGTCAAGAGACCCAGTACTTC.

This sequence joins TRBV5-1 and TRBJ2-5; D may correspond to TRBD1 or TRBD2 (6 bases each). The V gene lost 4 bases and the J gene lost 4 bases, with 11 bases spanning the gap. CDR1 and CDR2 from the germline V gene are SGHRS and YFSETQ. The CDR3 length is 13 residues. CDR3 amino acids: CASSLQGGETQYF. In DNA, the CDR3 is TGCGCCAGCAGCCTACAGGGAGGAGAGACCCAGTACTTC.

This sequence joins TRBV19 and TRBJ1-2; possibly TRBD1 for D (6 bases). Germline V gives CDR1 LNHDA, CDR2 SQIVND (reference sequence). Trimming stripped 6 bases from V and 7 bases from J, with 21 bases between. This CDR3 is built from 15 residues. DNA of the CDR3: TGTGCCAGTAGCATAACTGTGGACAGTTTAAGTGGCTACACCTTC. Amino acid sequence: CASSITVDSLSGYTF.

The V gene is TRBV19, the J gene TRBJ1-5; D uncertain. This CDR3 has 14 residues. Germline CDR1 reads LNHDA; CDR2 reads SQIVND (reference sequence). V dropped 6 bases and J dropped 7 bases, with 16 bases sitting between them. This chain's CDR3 is CASSGRGIIQPQHF. The CDR3 bases are TGTGCCAGTAGCGGGCGCGGGATAATACAGCCCCAGCATTTT.

V and J are TRBV7-9 and TRBJ2-1; 8 positions match TRBD1. CDR1 is SEHNR, CDR2 FQNEAQ, per germline (reference sequence). V trimming: 2 bases; J trimming: 8 bases; junction bases outside the gene matches: 8. The length of the CDR3 is 15 residues. CDR3 in amino acids: CASSLLQGARYEQFF. Here the CDR3 DNA reads TGTGCCAGCAGCTTACTGCAGGGGGCCCGATATGAGCAGTTCTTC.

The chain joins TRBV5-1 to TRBJ1-4; TRBD1 matches at 8 bases. J lost 8 bases, V lost 4 bases, and 10 bases had no gene match. The CDR3 is made up of 15 amino acids. Germline values: CDR1 SGHRS, CDR2 YFSETQ. CDR3 in DNA: TGCGCCAGCAGCCCCTCGACAGGGGTAGGGGAAAAACTGTTTTTT. This encodes CASSPSTGVGEKLFF.